The 20 T cell receptor beta chains given below trace back to one sample, sequenced in a study of CD8 T cells in ankylosing spondylitis. TCRdb ran MiXCR on the 5' RACE reads and lists one entry per CDR3 protein. The sample contains 200,000 to 250,000 distinct CDR3 sequences, about 18% of which appear only once. These TCRs' antigens remain unknown. Study-level results: Blood from ankylosing spondylitis patients appeared to carry a characteristic roughly eight-variant TCR beta motif.

Sequencing used blood, either unsorted or a sorted T cell fraction (not recorded which). The receptors stem from a male donor with ankylosing spondylitis.

The chain carries TRBV5-1 and TRBJ2-7; maybe TRBD2 (6 bases). Germline values: CDR1 SGHRS, CDR2 YFSETQ. This CDR3 has 14 amino acids. The V end was cut by 6 bases, the J end by 7 bases, with 20 bases between. In nucleotides, the CDR3 is TGCGCCAGCAAGGGTTTGGGGGGTCCTGTGGAGCAGTACTTC. The encoded protein is CASKGLGGPVEQYF.

The chain uses TRBV27 and TRBJ2-7; 8 nucleotides match TRBD1. V lost 5 bases, J lost 7 bases, and 7 bases stayed unmatched. CDR1 MNHEY and CDR2 SMNVEV come from the germline V gene (reference sequence). The CDR3 totals 13 residues. DNA for the CDR3: TGTGCCAGCAGTCCCCGGACAGGGATGGAGCAGTACTTC. It encodes CASSPRTGMEQYF.

This sequence joins TRBV6-1 and TRBJ2-5, with D possibly matching TRBD2 (6 bases). There are 15 residues in the CDR3. Trimming pared 8 bases from V and 5 bases from J, leaving 21 bases between. Germline lookup yields CDR1 MNHNS and CDR2 SASEGT. The DNA for the CDR3 is TGTGCCAGCCTCCCGGGACTCTCCACCTTGGAGACCCAGTACTTC. Translated, it gives CASLPGLSTLETQYF.

CDR3 loop: CASSFTSGAPTDTQYF. Written as DNA, the CDR3 is TGTGCCAGCAGTTTTACTAGCGGGGCCCCCACAGATACGCAGTATTTT. The rearrangement joins TRBV27 to TRBJ2-3; 10 bases align to TRBD2. Germline values: CDR1 MNHEY, CDR2 SMNVEV (reference sequence). There are 16 residues in the CDR3. After removal of 3 bases from V and 2 bases from J, the junction contained 5 bases not matched to a gene.

The chain links TRBV7-9 to TRBJ2-5, with D maybe TRBD2 (6 bases). There are 13 residues in the CDR3. Germline CDR1 SEHNR, CDR2 FQNEAQ (reference sequence). V shed 5 bases and J shed 4 bases, with 11 bases lying between them. The CDR3 DNA reads TGTGCCAGCAGCCCTAATAGCGGAGAGACCCAGTACTTC. Its translation is CASSPNSGETQYF.

The chain recombines TRBV2 with TRBJ2-1; 9 nucleotides line up with TRBD2. Germline V CDR1 and CDR2: SNHLY, FYNNEI. The CDR3 consists of 15 residues. V shed 6 bases, J shed 2 bases, and the junction held 5 bases outside the gene matches. The CDR3 loop reads CASRNSGGAYNEQFF. As DNA, the CDR3 is TGTGCCAGCAGAAATAGCGGGGGCGCCTACAATGAGCAGTTCTTC.

This chain joins TRBV12-3 or TRBV12-4 and TRBJ1-1, with 8 bases aligning to TRBD1. J lost 1 base, V lost 6 bases, and 4 bases had no gene match. This CDR3 region has 14 residues. The CDR3, as DNA: TGTGCCAGCAGCCCTGACAGGGGGAACACTGAAGCTTTCTTT. This translates into CASSPDRGNTEAFF.

The chain recombines TRBV29-1 with TRBJ2-1; no clear D. Germline CDR1 and CDR2: SQVTM and ANQGSEA. This CDR3 has 14 amino acids. Trimming stripped 1 base from V and 0 bases from J, with 7 bases between. The CDR3 nucleotides are TGCAGCGTTGAAGGCCACAACTCCTACAATGAGCAGTTCTTC. Encoded protein: CSVEGHNSYNEQFF.

This clonotype was seen repeatedly, ten times or more. The chain couples TRBV12-3 or TRBV12-4 to TRBJ1-2, with unresolved D. The V end was cut by 3 bases, the J end by 3 bases, with 8 bases between. This CDR3 has 13 amino acids. The DNA of the CDR3 is TGTGCCAGCAGTTTCGATTCCCACTATGGCTACACCTTC. Its translation: CASSFDSHYGYTF.

CDR3 residues: CATRLGENTGELFF. DNA for the CDR3: TGTGCCACCAGACTAGGGGAAAACACCGGGGAGCTGTTTTTT. The gene calls are TRBV15 and TRBJ2-2; D may correspond to TRBD1 or TRBD2 (5 bases each). Germline CDR1 LNHNV, CDR2 YYDKDF (reference sequence). The CDR3 runs 14 residues. Trimming shortened V by 6 bases and J by 2 bases, and 10 bases separated the two germline ends. Full variable domain (outside the CDR3, taken from reference TRBV15 and TRBJ2-2): DAMVIQNPRYQVTQFGKPVTLSCSQTLNHNVMYWYQQKSSQAPKLLFHYYDKDFNNEADTPDNFQSRRPNTSFCFLDIRSPGLGDTAMYLCATRLGENTGELFFGEGSRLTVL.

V is TRBV5-6 and J is TRBJ2-7; 9 bases line up with TRBD1. The germline gives CDR1 SGHDT, CDR2 YYEEEE. The junction had 3 bases not matched to a gene; V was cut back by 2 bases and J by 3 bases. This CDR3 has 14 amino acids. As DNA, the CDR3 is TGTGCCAGCAGCTTCGGGACAGGGAACTACGAGCAGTACTTC. Its translation is CASSFGTGNYEQYF.

This clonotype was counted between two and nine times. The chain links TRBV27 to TRBJ2-7; 7 positions match TRBD2. This CDR3 comprises 14 residues. Unmatched junction bases numbered 9, after V lost 8 bases and J lost 2 bases. From germline, CDR1 is MNHEY and CDR2 SMNVEV (reference sequence). The CDR3 here is CASAPGGGPYEQYF. The DNA for the CDR3 is TGTGCCAGCGCCCCTGGGGGGGGTCCCTACGAGCAGTACTTC.

Only a few counts were recorded for this clonotype. The CDR3 coding sequence is TGTGCCAGCAGTTTATGGGGGGCCGGCAACAATGAGCAGTTCTTC. It yields the protein CASSLWGAGNNEQFF. V gene TRBV27 combines with J gene TRBJ2-1; D possibly matches TRBD1 or TRBD2 (6 bases each). The CDR3 extends over 15 amino acids. V was cut by 1 base and J by 5 bases, with 12 bases left in between. CDR1 and CDR2 (germline): MNHEY, SMNVEV (reference sequence).

The genes are TRBV24-1 and TRBJ2-3, with D hard to call. The length of the CDR3 is 13 residues. The germline V and J ends were trimmed by 5 bases and 0 bases, with 5 bases remaining between them. Germline V gives CDR1 KGHDR, CDR2 SFDVKD. The CDR3 DNA reads TGTGCCACCAGTGTGGGAAGCACAGATACGCAGTATTTT. Residues: CATSVGSTDTQYF.

This clonotype was picked up a small number of times. The rearrangement uses TRBV5-6 and TRBJ1-5; 8 bases line up with TRBD1. The CDR3 sequence is 19 residues long. Per the germline V gene, CDR1 is SGHDT and CDR2 is YYEEEE. V lost 0 bases, J lost 2 bases, and 13 bases stayed unmatched. In nucleotides, the CDR3 is TGTGCCAGCAGCTTGGGTGCCAGGGGGCGCGGAAAAGGCAATCAGCCCCAGCATTTT. This gives the protein CASSLGARGRGKGNQPQHF.

Only one count was recorded for this clonotype. The rearrangement links TRBV5-1 to TRBJ1-6; D uncertain. The CDR3 covers 12 residues. Germline lookup yields CDR1 SGHRS and CDR2 YFSETQ. V gave up 5 bases and J gave up 7 bases, with 7 bases separating them. The CDR3 nucleotides read TGCGCCAGCAGGAGAGGGAATTCACCCCTCCACTTT. It specifies CASRRGNSPLHF.

The rearrangement uses TRBV20-1 and TRBJ2-2, with 10 bases aligning to TRBD2. Germline V gives CDR1 DFQATT, CDR2 SNEGSKA (reference sequence). This CDR3 is 16 amino acids long. V lost 2 bases and J lost 0; bases outside the gene matches: 3. The CDR3 region has the DNA TGCAGTGCTAGATTAGCGGGGGGCCCGAACACCGGGGAGCTGTTTTTT. Its protein is CSARLAGGPNTGELFF.

This clonotype was observed many times. V is TRBV12-3 or TRBV12-4 and J is TRBJ1-6; TRBD1 is a possible D gene (5 bases). The CDR3 spans 13 residues. Trimming removed 5 bases from V and 9 bases from J, with 11 bases in between. The chain's CDR3 is CASSQGEISPLHF. The CDR3 bases are TGTGCCAGCAGTCAAGGGGAAATTTCACCCCTCCACTTT.

This clonotype appeared a few times. The rearrangement links TRBV7-6 to TRBJ2-6; 7 nucleotides match TRBD1. CDR3 length: 17 amino acids. The V gene's germline CDR1 is SGHVS and CDR2 FNYEAQ. After removal of 5 bases from V and 1 base from J, the junction contained 8 bases not matched to a gene. Written as DNA, the CDR3 is TGTGCCAGCAGCCAGCGGACAGGAGATTCTGGGGCCAACGTCCTGACTTTC. Translating gives CASSQRTGDSGANVLTF.

The sample holds many counts of this clonotype. This chain uses TRBV29-1 with TRBJ2-1; the D is unclear. Germline values: CDR1 SQVTM, CDR2 ANQGSEA. V lost 4 bases to trimming and J lost 1 base, with 8 bases between them. The CDR3 loop spans 13 amino acids. The CDR3 DNA is TGCAGCGTTGTAGTTTGGTCCTACAATGAGCAGTTCTTC. Its protein product is CSVVVWSYNEQFF.